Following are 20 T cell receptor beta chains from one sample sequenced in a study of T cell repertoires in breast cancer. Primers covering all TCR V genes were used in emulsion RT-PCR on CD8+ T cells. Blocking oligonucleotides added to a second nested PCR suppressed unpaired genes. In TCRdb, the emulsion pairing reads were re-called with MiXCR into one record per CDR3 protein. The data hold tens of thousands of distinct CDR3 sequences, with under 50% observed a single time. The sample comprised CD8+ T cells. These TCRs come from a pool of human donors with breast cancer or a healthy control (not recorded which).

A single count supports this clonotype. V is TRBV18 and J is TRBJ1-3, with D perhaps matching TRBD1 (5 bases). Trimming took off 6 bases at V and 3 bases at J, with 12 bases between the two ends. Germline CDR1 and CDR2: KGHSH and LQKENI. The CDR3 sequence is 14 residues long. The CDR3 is CASSPGGVGNTIYF. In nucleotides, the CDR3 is TGTGCCAGCTCTCCCGGGGGAGTTGGAAACACCATATATTTT. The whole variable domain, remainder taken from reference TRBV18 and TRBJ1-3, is NAGVMQNPRHLVRRRGQEARLRCSPMKGHSHVYWYRQLPEEGLKFMVYLQKENIIDESGMPKERFSAEFPKEGPSILRIQQVVRGDSAAYFCASSPGGVGNTIYFGEGSWLTVV.

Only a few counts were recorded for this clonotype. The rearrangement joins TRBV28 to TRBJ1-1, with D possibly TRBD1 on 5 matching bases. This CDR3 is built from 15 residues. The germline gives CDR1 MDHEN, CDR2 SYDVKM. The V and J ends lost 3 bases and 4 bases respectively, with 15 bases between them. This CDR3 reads CASSFWQGVSTEAFF. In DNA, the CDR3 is TGTGCCAGCAGTTTCTGGCAGGGTGTCTCCACTGAAGCTTTCTTT. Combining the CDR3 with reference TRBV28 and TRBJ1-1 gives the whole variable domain DVKVTQSSRYLVKRTGEKVFLECVQDMDHENMFWYRQDPGLGLRLIYFSYDVKMKEKGDIPEGYSVSREKKERFSLILESASTNQTSMYLCASSFWQGVSTEAFFGQGTRLTVV.

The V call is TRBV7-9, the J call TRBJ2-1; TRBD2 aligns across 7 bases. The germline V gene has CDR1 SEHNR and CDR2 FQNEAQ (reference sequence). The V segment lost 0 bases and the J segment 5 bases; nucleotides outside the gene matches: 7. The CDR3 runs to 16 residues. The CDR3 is CASSLARAGVDNEQFF. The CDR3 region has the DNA TGTGCCAGCAGCTTAGCGCGTGCGGGAGTCGACAATGAGCAGTTCTTC.

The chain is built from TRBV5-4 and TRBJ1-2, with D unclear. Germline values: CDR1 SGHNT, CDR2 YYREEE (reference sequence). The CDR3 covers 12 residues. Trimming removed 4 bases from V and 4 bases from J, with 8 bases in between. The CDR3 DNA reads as TGTGCCAGCAGCGATCAGAGCTATGGCTACACCTTC. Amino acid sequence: CASSDQSYGYTF.

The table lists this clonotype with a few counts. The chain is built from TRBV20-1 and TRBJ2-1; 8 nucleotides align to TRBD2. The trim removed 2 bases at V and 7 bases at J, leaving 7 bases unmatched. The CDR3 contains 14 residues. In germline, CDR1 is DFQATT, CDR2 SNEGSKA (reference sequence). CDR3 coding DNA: TGCAGTGCTAGAACGGGACTAGTATGGAATGAGCAGTTCTTC. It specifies CSARTGLVWNEQFF.

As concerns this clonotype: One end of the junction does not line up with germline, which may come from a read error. The CDR3 loop is CGARPPALYEQYF. CDR3 DNA sequence: TGCGGTGCTAGGCCCCCGGCACTTTACGAGCAGTACTTC. The chain combines TRBV20-1 with TRBJ2-7; D is unresolved. Germline V CDR1 and CDR2: DFQATT, SNEGSKA (reference sequence). The CDR3 length is 13 residues.

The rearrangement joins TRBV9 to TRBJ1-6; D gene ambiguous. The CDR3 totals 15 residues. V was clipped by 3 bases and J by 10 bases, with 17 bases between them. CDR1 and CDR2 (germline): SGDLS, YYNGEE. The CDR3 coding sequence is TGTGCCAGCAGCGCAAACAGCCACCGGGAGTCACCCCTCCACTTT. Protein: CASSANSHRESPLHF.

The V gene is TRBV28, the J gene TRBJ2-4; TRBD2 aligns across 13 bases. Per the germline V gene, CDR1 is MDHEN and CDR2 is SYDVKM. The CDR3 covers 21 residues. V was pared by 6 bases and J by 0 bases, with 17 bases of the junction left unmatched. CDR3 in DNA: TGTGCCAGCAGCCCTACTAGCGGGAGGGCCAAATCTACCTTAGCCAAAAACATTCAGTACTTC. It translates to CASSPTSGRAKSTLAKNIQYF.

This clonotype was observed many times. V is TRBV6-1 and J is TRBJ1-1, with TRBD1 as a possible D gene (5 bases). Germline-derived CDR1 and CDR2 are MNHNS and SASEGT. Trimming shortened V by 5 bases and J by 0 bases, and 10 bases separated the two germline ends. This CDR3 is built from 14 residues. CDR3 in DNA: TGTGCCAGCAGTTCCGGGACGGTGAACACTGAAGCTTTCTTT. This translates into CASSSGTVNTEAFF.

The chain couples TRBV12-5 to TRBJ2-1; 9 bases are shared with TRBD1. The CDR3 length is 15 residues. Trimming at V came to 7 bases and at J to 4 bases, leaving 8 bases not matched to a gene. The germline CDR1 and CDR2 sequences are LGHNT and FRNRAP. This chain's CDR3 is CASELGQGLYNEQFF. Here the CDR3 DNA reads TGTGCTAGTGAACTCGGACAGGGGTTATACAATGAGCAGTTCTTC.

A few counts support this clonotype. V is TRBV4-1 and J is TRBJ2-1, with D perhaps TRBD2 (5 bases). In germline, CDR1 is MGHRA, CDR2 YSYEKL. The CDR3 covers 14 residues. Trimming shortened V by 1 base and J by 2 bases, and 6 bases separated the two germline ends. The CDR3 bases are TGCGCCAGCAGCCAAGCCGGGACCTACAATGAGCAGTTCTTC. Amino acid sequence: CASSQAGTYNEQFF.

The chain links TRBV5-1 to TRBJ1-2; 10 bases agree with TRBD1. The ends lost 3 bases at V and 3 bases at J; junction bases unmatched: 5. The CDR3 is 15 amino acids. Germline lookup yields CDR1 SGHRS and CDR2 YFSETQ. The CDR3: CASSSGTGEDYGYTF. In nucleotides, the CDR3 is TGCGCCAGCAGCTCCGGGACAGGGGAGGACTATGGCTACACCTTC.

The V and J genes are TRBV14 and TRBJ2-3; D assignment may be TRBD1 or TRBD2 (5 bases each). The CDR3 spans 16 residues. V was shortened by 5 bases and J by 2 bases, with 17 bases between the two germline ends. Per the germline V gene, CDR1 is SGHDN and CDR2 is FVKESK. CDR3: CASSFGTPKITDTQYF. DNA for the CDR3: TGTGCCAGCAGCTTCGGGACCCCTAAGATCACAGATACGCAGTATTTT.

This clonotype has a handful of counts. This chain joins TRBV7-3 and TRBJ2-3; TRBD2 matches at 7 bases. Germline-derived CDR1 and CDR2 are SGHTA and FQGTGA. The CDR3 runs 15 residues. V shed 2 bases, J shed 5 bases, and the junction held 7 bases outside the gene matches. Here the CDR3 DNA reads TGTGCCAGCAGCTTATTTCGCGGGAGTTTAGATACGCAGTATTTT. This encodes CASSLFRGSLDTQYF. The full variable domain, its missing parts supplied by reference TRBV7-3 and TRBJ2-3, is GAGVSQTPSNKVTEKGKYVELRCDPISGHTALYWYRQSLGQGPEFLIYFQGTGAADDSGLPNDRFFAVRPEGSVSTLKIQRTERGDSAVYLCASSLFRGSLDTQYFGPGTRLTVL.

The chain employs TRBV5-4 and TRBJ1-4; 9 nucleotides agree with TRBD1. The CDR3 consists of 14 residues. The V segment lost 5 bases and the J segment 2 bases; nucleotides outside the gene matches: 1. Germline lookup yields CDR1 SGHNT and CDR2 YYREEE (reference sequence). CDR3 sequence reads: CASSTGGTNEKLFF. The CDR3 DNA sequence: TGTGCCAGCAGTACAGGGGGCACTAATGAAAAACTGTTTTTT.

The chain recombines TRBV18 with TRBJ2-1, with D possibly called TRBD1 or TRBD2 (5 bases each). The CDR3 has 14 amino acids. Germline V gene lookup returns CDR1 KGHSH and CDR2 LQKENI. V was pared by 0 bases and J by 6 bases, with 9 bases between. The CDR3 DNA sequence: TGTGCCAGCTCACCACCGGGACCGCTCAATGAGCAGTTCTTC. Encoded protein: CASSPPGPLNEQFF. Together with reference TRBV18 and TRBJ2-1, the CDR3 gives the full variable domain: NAGVMQNPRHLVRRRGQEARLRCSPMKGHSHVYWYRQLPEEGLKFMVYLQKENIIDESGMPKERFSAEFPKEGPSILRIQQVVRGDSAAYFCASSPPGPLNEQFFGPGTRLTVL.

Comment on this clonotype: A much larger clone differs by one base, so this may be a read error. CDR3 nucleotide sequence: TGTGCCAGCAGAAGGACAGGGGGCGTTAGGAATAAGCAGTTCTTC. Translated, it gives CASRRTGGVRNKQFF. This chain joins TRBV28 and TRBJ2-1; 11 nucleotides align to TRBD1. Germline loops: CDR1 MDHEN, CDR2 SYDVKM. V shed 6 bases and J 11 bases; nucleotides not matched to a gene: 12. The CDR3 contains 15 residues.

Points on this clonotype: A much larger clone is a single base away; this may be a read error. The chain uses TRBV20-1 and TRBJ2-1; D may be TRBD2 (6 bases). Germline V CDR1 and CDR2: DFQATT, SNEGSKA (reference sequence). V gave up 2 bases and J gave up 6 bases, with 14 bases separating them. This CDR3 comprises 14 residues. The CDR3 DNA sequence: TGCAGTGCTAGATCGAGGAGGGCCTCCAATGAGCAGTTCTTC. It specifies CSARSRRASNEQFF.

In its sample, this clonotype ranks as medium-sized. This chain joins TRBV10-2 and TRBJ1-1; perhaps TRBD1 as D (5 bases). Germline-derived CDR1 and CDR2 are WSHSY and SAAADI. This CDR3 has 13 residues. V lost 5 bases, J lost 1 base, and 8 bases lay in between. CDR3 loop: CASSQQENTEAFF. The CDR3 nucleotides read TGCGCCAGCAGTCAACAGGAGAACACTGAAGCTTTCTTT.

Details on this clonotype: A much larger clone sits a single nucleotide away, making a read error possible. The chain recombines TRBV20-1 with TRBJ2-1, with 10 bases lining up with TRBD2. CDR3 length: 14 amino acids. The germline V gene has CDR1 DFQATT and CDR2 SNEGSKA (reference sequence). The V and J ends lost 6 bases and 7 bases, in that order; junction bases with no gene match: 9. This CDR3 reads CSAPLAGIGNEQFF. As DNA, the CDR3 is TGCAGTGCCCCACTAGCGGGAATAGGAAATGAGCAGTTCTTC.